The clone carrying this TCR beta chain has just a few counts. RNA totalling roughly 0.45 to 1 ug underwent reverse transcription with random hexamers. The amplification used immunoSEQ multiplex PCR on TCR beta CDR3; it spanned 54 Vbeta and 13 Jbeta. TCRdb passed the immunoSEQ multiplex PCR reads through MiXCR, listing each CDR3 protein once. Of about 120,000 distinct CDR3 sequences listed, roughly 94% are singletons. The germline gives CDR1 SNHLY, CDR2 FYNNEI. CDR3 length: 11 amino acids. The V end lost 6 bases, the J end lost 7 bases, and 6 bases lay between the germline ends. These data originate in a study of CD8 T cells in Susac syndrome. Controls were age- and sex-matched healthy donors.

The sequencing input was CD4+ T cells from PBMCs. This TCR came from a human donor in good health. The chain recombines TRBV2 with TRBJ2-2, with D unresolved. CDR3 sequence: CASRGSGELFF. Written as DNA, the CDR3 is TGTGCCAGCAGGGGAAGCGGGGAGCTGTTTTTT.